The 5 T cell receptor beta chains reported below all come from one sample, sequenced in a study of shared clonotypes between healthy human individuals. Libraries were prepared by immunoSEQ multiplex PCR; TCRdb keeps only in-frame clonotypes and omits some of them. The data contain over a million clones, under 80% of them seen just once; the ten biggest clones take up 1.5%. What was sequenced was memory CD4+ T cells sorted from blood. Subset reported: CD45RA-negative fraction. These receptors were taken from a man younger than 35 in good health.

This clone came up once. This rearrangement joins TRBV28 to TRBJ2-3; the D gene is possibly TRBD1 (5 bases). Deletions cut 3 bases from V and 3 bases from J, with 7 bases between. In germline, CDR1 is MDHEN, CDR2 SYDVKM. This CDR3 contains 13 residues. The CDR3 sequence: CASSFQGTDTQYF. For the CDR3, the DNA is TGTGCCAGCAGTTTCCAGGGAACAGATACGCAGTATTTT.

This clone was recorded only once. The genes are TRBV2 and TRBJ2-3; D unclear. V lost 4 bases, J lost 4 bases, and 18 bases lay in between. Per the germline V gene, CDR1 is SNHLY and CDR2 is FYNNEI. This CDR3 region has 16 residues. The CDR3 region is CASSGSRPARPDTQYF. DNA for the CDR3: TGTGCCAGCAGTGGATCTAGGCCGGCTCGGCCAGATACGCAGTATTTT.

J is TRBJ1-2 and V is TRBV6-5, with a tentative D call TRBD1 (6 bases). This CDR3 spans 15 amino acids. The V and J ends lost 1 base and 1 base respectively, with 10 bases between them. Germline loops: CDR1 MNHEY, CDR2 SVGAGI. CDR3: CASSYLGAGNYGYTF. DNA of the CDR3: TGTGCCAGCAGTTACTTGGGGGCCGGTAACTATGGCTACACCTTC.

The CDR3 DNA follows: TGTGCCAGCAGTCCCAAATTTAATGGCTATGGCTACACCTTC. This codes for CASSPKFNGYGYTF. The chain joins TRBV6-5 to TRBJ1-2, with no clear D. V was pared by 5 bases and J by 4 bases, with 14 bases between. The CDR3 consists of 14 residues. Germline V gives CDR1 MNHEY, CDR2 SVGAGI.

This chain uses TRBV4-3 with TRBJ1-1; D gene ambiguous. V was trimmed by 8 bases and J by 1 base, leaving 5 bases between them. This CDR3 is built from 11 residues. Germline assignment: CDR1 LGHNA and CDR2 YSLEER. CDR3 region: CASEENTEAFF. CDR3 nucleotides: TGCGCCAGCGAAGAGAACACTGAAGCTTTCTTT.